This TCR beta chain was retrieved from a study of cytomegalovirus exposure and HLA in healthy donors. Study-wide results and limits: HLA restriction was apparent for most CMV-associated TCR beta chains in a later analysis. Of the V segments, some could not be distinguished, including TRBV6-2 and TRBV6-3, and were excluded. Later, TCR association rates were found to vary by HLA locus, highest for DRB1 and lowest for HLA-C. Researchers reported in a later analysis that a missense DCLRE1C variant was tied to TCR beta V- and J-gene trimming.

The germline V gene encodes CDR1 SGHDT and CDR2 YYEEEE. J was trimmed by 2 bases and V by 4 bases; bases with no gene match: 4. The CDR3 loop spans 15 amino acids. The PCR had 60 Vbeta and 13 Jbeta primers. Measured with immunoSEQ multiplex PCR; TCRdb has only the in-frame clones, and not every one. This table holds about 43,000 clones, roughly 60% found once. Regarding this clone: What it binds is unknown.

The gene calls are TRBV5-6 and TRBJ2-3, with 10 nucleotides matching TRBD2. Sequenced sample: PBMCs. The TCR comes from a human donor in good health. CDR3 coding DNA: TGTGCCAGCAGCCAGCTAGCGGGGGACACAGATACGCAGTATTTT. It is translated as CASSQLAGDTDTQYF.